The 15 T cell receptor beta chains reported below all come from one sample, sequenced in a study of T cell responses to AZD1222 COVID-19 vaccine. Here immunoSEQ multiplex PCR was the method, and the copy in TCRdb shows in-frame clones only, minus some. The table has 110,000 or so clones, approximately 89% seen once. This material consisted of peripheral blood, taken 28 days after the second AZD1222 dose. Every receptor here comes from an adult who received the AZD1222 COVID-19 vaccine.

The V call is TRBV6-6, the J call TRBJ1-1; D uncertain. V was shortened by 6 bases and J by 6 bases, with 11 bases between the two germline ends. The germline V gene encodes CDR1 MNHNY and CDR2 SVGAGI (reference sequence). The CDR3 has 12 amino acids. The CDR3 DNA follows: TGTGCCAGCAGCCCGGTCTGGGCTGAAGCTTTCTTT. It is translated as CASSPVWAEAFF.

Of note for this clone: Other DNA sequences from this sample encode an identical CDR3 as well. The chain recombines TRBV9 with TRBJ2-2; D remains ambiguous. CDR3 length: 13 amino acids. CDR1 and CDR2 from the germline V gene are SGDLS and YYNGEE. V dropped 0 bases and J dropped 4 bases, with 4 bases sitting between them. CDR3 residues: CASSVGGTGELFF. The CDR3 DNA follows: TGTGCCAGCAGCGTAGGAGGCACCGGGGAGCTGTTTTTT.

The CDR3 loop reads CASKQNDRDRVAEAFF. The CDR3 bases are TGTGCCAGCAAGCAGAACGACCGGGACAGGGTGGCTGAAGCTTTCTTT. The chain joins TRBV4-2 to TRBJ1-1; 9 nucleotides agree with TRBD1. J lost 6 bases, V lost 7 bases, and 15 bases had no gene match. Germline-derived CDR1 and CDR2 are LGHNA and YNFKEQ. The CDR3 is 16 amino acids.

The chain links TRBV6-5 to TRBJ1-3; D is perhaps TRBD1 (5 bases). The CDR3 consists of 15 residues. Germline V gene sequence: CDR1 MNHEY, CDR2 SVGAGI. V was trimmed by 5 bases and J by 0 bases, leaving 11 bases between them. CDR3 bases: TGTGCCAGCAGTATCTTGGGGGACTCTGGAAACACCATATATTTT. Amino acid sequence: CASSILGDSGNTIYF.

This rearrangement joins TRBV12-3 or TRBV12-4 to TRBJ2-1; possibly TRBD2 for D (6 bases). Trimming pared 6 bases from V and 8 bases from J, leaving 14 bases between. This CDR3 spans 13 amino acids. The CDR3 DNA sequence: TGTGCCAGCAGGGGCGGGGCTGGGGATGAGCAGTTCTTC. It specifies CASRGGAGDEQFF.

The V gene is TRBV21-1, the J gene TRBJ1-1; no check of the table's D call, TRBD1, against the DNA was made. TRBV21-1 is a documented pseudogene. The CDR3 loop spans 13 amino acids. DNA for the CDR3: TGTGCCAGCAGGAGACAGGGGTTGGAGGGTGCTTTCTTT. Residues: CASRRQGLEGAFF.

The CDR3 DNA reads TGTGCCAGCAGCGGGGGGGCTCAAGAGACCCAGTACTTC. This gives the protein CASSGGAQETQYF. The rearrangement uses TRBV9 and TRBJ2-5; D possibly matches TRBD1 or TRBD2 (6 bases each). V shed 3 bases and J shed 2 bases, with 8 bases lying between them. This CDR3 has 13 amino acids. Germline V CDR1 and CDR2: SGDLS, YYNGEE.

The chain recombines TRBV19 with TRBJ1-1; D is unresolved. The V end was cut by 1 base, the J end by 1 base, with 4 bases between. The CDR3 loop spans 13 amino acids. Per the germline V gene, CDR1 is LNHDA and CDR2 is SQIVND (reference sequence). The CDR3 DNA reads TGTGCCAGTAGTATAGGCAAGAACACTGAAGCTTTCTTT. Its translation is CASSIGKNTEAFF.

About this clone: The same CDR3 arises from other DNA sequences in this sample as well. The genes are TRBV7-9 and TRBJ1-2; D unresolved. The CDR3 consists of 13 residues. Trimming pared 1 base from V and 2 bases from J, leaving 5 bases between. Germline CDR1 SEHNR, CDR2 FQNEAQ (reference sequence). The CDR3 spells CASSLGLNYGYTF. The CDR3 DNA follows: TGTGCCAGCAGCTTAGGATTAAACTATGGCTACACCTTC.

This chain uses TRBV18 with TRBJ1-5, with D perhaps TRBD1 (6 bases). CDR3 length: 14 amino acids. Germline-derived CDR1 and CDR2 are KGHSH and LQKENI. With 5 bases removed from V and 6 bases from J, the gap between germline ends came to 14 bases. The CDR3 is CASSFDPGAQPQHF. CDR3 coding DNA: TGTGCCAGCTCATTCGATCCAGGGGCTCAGCCCCAGCATTTT. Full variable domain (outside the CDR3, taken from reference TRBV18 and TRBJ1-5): NAGVMQNPRHLVRRRGQEARLRCSPMKGHSHVYWYRQLPEEGLKFMVYLQKENIIDESGMPKERFSAEFPKEGPSILRIQQVVRGDSAAYFCASSFDPGAQPQHFGDGTRLSIL.

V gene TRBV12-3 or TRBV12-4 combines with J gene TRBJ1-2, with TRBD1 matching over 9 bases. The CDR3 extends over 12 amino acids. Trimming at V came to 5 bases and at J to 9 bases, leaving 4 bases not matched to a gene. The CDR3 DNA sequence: TGTGCCAGCAGTGGGACAGGGCAAAGCTACACCTTC. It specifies CASSGTGQSYTF.

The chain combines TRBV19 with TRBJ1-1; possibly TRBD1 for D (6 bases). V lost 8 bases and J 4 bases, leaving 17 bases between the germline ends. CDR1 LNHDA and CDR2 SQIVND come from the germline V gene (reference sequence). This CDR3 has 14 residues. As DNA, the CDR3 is TGTGCCAGTCAAAAGCAGGGGTTTGGCACTGAAGCTTTCTTT. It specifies CASQKQGFGTEAFF.

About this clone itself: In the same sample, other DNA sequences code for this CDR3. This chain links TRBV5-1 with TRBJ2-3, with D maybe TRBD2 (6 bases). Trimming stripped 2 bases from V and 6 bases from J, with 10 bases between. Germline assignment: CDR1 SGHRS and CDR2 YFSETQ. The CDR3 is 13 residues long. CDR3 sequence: CASSFPGDDTQYF. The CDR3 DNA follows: TGCGCCAGCAGCTTCCCGGGGGACGATACGCAGTATTTT.

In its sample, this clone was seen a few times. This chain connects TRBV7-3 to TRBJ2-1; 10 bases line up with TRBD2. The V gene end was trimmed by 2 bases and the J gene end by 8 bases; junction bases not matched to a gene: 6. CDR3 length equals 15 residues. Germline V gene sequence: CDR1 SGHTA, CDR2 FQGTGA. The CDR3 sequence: CASSLEASGGHEQFF. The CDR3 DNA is TGTGCCAGCAGCTTAGAGGCTAGCGGGGGCCATGAGCAGTTCTTC.

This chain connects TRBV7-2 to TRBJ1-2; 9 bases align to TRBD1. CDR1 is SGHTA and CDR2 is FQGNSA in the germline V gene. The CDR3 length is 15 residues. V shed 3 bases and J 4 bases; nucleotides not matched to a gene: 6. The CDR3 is CASSLGQGSSYGYTF. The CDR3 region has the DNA TGTGCCAGCAGCTTGGGACAGGGAAGCAGCTATGGCTACACCTTC. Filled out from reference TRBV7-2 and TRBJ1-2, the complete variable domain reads GAGVSQSPSNKVTEKGKDVELRCDPISGHTALYWYRQSLGQGLEFLIYFQGNSAPDKSGLPSDRFSAERTGGSVSTLTIQRTQQEDSAVYLCASSLGQGSSYGYTFGSGTRLTVV.